Presented here are 13 T cell receptor beta chains from one specimen sequenced in a study of blood T cell repertoires in COVID-19. The assay was immunoSEQ multiplex PCR, and TCRdb's table has in-frame clones only and misses some. The sample consists of 85,000 to 120,000 clones, about 90% of them appearing once. The specimen was peripheral blood. All receptors come from a woman aged 50 to 60 with COVID-19, enrolled during active disease.

The DNA for the CDR3 is TGTGCCAGCAGTCCCCGGACAGGGGGCAACAATGAGCAGTTCTTC. Protein sequence: CASSPRTGGNNEQFF. The rearrangement joins TRBV6-4 to TRBJ2-1, with TRBD1 matching 11 bases. The V and J ends lost 5 bases and 5 bases, in that order; junction bases with no gene match: 5. Per germline, CDR1 MRHNA and CDR2 SNTAGT. This CDR3 has 15 residues.

For this clone: Different DNA sequences within this sample yield the same CDR3. J is TRBJ2-5 and V is TRBV5-1, with D hard to call. The CDR3 consists of 14 residues. The V end was cut by 4 bases, the J end by 2 bases, with 12 bases between. Germline lookup yields CDR1 SGHRS and CDR2 YFSETQ. The CDR3 protein is CASSPTGSQETQYF. DNA of the CDR3: TGCGCCAGCAGCCCGACTGGGTCTCAAGAGACCCAGTACTTC.

This chain uses TRBV2 with TRBJ1-4, with 7 bases lining up with TRBD1. V shed 7 bases and J 2 bases; nucleotides not matched to a gene: 4. Germline V gene data show CDR1 as SNHLY and CDR2 as FYNNEI. The CDR3 extends over 14 amino acids. CDR3 nucleotides: TGTGCCAGCAAGGAGACAGGGACTAATGAAAAACTGTTTTTT. Its translation is CASKETGTNEKLFF.

This chain uses TRBV7-6 with TRBJ2-1; D uncertain. Trimming stripped 5 bases from V and 6 bases from J, with 8 bases between. This CDR3 has 12 amino acids. Germline CDR1 is SGHVS and CDR2 is FNYEAQ. CDR3: CASSRSGNEQFF. CDR3 nucleotides: TGTGCCAGCAGCCGTAGTGGCAATGAGCAGTTCTTC. Based on the CDR3 plus reference TRBV7-6 and TRBJ2-1, the full variable domain is GAGVSQSPRYKVTKRGQDVALRCDPISGHVSLYWYRQALGQGPEFLTYFNYEAQQDKSGLPNDRFSAERPEGSISTLTIQRTEQRDSAMYRCASSRSGNEQFFGPGTRLTVL.

V and J are TRBV7-9 and TRBJ2-7; D perhaps matches TRBD1 (6 bases). Germline assignment: CDR1 SEHNR and CDR2 FQNEAQ (reference sequence). Trimming stripped 7 bases from V and 0 bases from J, with 16 bases between. CDR3 length equals 15 residues. CDR3 residues: CASIPDRRLSYEQYF. CDR3 in DNA: TGTGCCAGCATTCCAGACAGGCGACTCTCCTACGAGCAGTACTTC.

The chain carries TRBV30 and TRBJ1-6; tentative D call: TRBD1 (5 bases). Germline V gives CDR1 GTSNPN, CDR2 SVGIG (reference sequence). CDR3 size: 13 residues. V was clipped by 5 bases and J by 3 bases, with 8 bases between them. In DNA, the CDR3 is TGTGCCTGGGGCGGACACTATAATTCACCCCTCCACTTT. Residues: CAWGGHYNSPLHF.

The genes are TRBV10-1 and TRBJ2-3; possible D gene TRBD2, 5 bases. CDR3 size: 16 residues. CDR1 and CDR2 from the germline V gene are WNHNN and SYGVQD (reference sequence). Trimming removed 4 bases at V and 5 bases at J, with 19 bases between. In DNA form, the CDR3 reads TGCGCCAGCAGTGGGGAGTGGATTCCGTCCCTAGATACGCAGTATTTT. Its protein product is CASSGEWIPSLDTQYF.

This clone showed up just a few times. The chain is built from TRBV4-2 and TRBJ1-2; D possibly corresponds to TRBD1 (5 bases). V was shortened by 1 base and J by 2 bases, with 8 bases between the two germline ends. Germline V gives CDR1 LGHNA, CDR2 YNFKEQ. This CDR3 has 14 residues. The CDR3 loop reads CASSQVTANYGYTF. The CDR3 DNA is TGTGCCAGCAGCCAAGTGACAGCGAACTATGGCTACACCTTC.

V and J are TRBV6-5 and TRBJ2-7, with 12 bases matching TRBD1. CDR3 length equals 15 residues. The J segment lost 4 bases and the V segment lost 2 bases, leaving 3 bases of the junction unmatched. Germline lookup yields CDR1 MNHEY and CDR2 SVGAGI. The CDR3 DNA reads TGTGCCAGCAGTTACAGGGGACAGGGGGCTTACGAGCAGTACTTC. Translated: CASSYRGQGAYEQYF.

For the CDR3, the DNA is TGTGCCAGCAGGGACAGAGGCGGTGGCTACACCTTC. Translated: CASRDRGGGYTF. The chain couples TRBV3-1 (or the pseudogene TRBV3-2) to TRBJ1-2; D may be TRBD1 (6 bases). V gave up 6 bases and J gave up 7 bases, with 12 bases separating them. The CDR3 spans 12 residues. The germline gives CDR1 LGHDT, CDR2 YNNKEL (reference sequence).

This chain connects TRBV27 to TRBJ2-3, with a possible D match to TRBD1 (5 bases). V was trimmed by 6 bases and J by 1 base, leaving 11 bases between them. The length of the CDR3 is 14 residues. In germline, CDR1 is MNHEY, CDR2 SMNVEV (reference sequence). This CDR3 is CASSPLGGTDTQYF. The CDR3 coding sequence is TGTGCCAGCAGCCCGTTAGGGGGCACAGATACGCAGTATTTT.

This chain uses TRBV7-9 with TRBJ2-7, with D perhaps TRBD2 (6 bases). The CDR3 has 14 amino acids. CDR1 SEHNR and CDR2 FQNEAQ come from the germline V gene (reference sequence). V shed 5 bases and J shed 3 bases, with 14 bases lying between them. The CDR3 reads CASSRGTEGYEQYF. The CDR3 region has the DNA TGTGCCAGCAGCCGGGGGACCGAAGGCTACGAGCAGTACTTC.

The V call is TRBV6-6, the J call TRBJ2-1; a possible D gene is TRBD1 (5 bases). The CDR3 length is 11 residues. V was cut by 11 bases and J by 2 bases, with 7 bases left in between. Germline CDR1 and CDR2: MNHNY and SVGAGI (reference sequence). The CDR3 bases are TGTGCCGCGACAGCCTACAATGAGCAGTTCTTC. Translated: CAATAYNEQFF.